The 17 T cell receptor beta chains given below trace back to one sample, sequenced in a study of cytomegalovirus exposure and HLA in healthy donors. The PCR used 60 Vbeta and 13 Jbeta primers. Repertoires were generated with immunoSEQ multiplex PCR, while TCRdb's copy carries only in-frame clones and drops some. The sample consists of about 120,000 clones, about four fifths of them appearing once. Sequencing was performed on PBMCs. These receptor sequences come from a female donor in good health and CMV-seropositive.

A single count supports this clone. A junction boundary mismatches the germline segment, possibly from a read error. This chain joins TRBV7-7 and TRBJ1-2, with D maybe TRBD1 (6 bases). This CDR3 is built from 16 residues. Germline V CDR1 and CDR2: SSHAT, FNYEAQ (reference sequence). The CDR3 spells CASSLYRLQGFYGYTF. The CDR3 DNA reads as TGTGCTAGCAGTTTATATAGGTTACAGGGTTTCTATGGCTACACCTTC.

The chain recombines TRBV29-1 with TRBJ2-3; D is possibly TRBD2 (5 bases). The V gene lost 6 bases and the J gene lost 2 bases, with 12 bases spanning the gap. The CDR3 is 13 residues long. Germline loops: CDR1 SQVTM, CDR2 ANQGSEA. This CDR3 is CSVSSGPTDTQYF. For the CDR3, the DNA is TGCAGCGTCTCGAGCGGCCCCACAGATACGCAGTATTTT.

The rearrangement links TRBV15 to TRBJ1-2; a possible D gene is TRBD1 (6 bases). Germline CDR1 and CDR2: LNHNV and YYDKDF (reference sequence). The CDR3 contains 13 residues. The ends were cut back, 1 base at V and 9 bases at J, with 12 bases in the middle. The CDR3 loop is CATSRGGTKRYTF. CDR3 nucleotide sequence: TGTGCCACCAGCAGAGGAGGGACAAAGCGCTACACCTTC.

This clone came up a few times. V is TRBV30 and J is TRBJ1-4; 8 bases agree with TRBD1. The CDR3 covers 14 residues. The J segment lost 5 bases and the V segment lost 4 bases, leaving 6 bases of the junction unmatched. Germline V gives CDR1 GTSNPN, CDR2 SVGIG (reference sequence). The CDR3 loop is CAWNRQGQNEKLFF. The CDR3 coding sequence is TGTGCCTGGAACAGACAGGGGCAAAATGAAAAACTGTTTTTT.

On this clone: Its ends do not fully match the called genes, so a read error is possible. The rearrangement links TRBV30 to TRBJ1-5; D gene ambiguous. Germline lookup yields CDR1 GTSNPN and CDR2 SVGIG (reference sequence). The CDR3 loop spans 16 amino acids. CDR3 DNA sequence: TGTGCCTGGAGTGTACCTGGATTTCTTAGCAATCAGCCCCAGCACTTT. Translated, it gives CAWSVPGFLSNQPQHF.

V is TRBV6-6 and J is TRBJ2-7, with 12 positions matching TRBD2. CDR3 length: 15 residues. Germline V lookup: CDR1 MNHNY, CDR2 SVGAGI (reference sequence). V lost 6 bases and J lost 7; bases outside the gene matches: 10. As DNA, the CDR3 is TGTGCCAGCAGCATACCCCGGACTAGCGGGGTGGAGCAGTACTTC. Protein sequence: CASSIPRTSGVEQYF.

This rearrangement joins TRBV6-5 to TRBJ2-5; D unresolved. This CDR3 is 12 amino acids long. The V gene's germline CDR1 is MNHEY and CDR2 SVGAGI. Trimming cost V 2 bases and J 9 bases, with 10 bases left between them. Written as DNA, the CDR3 is TGTGCCAGCAGTTACCACATTGGGCCCCAGTACTTC. This codes for CASSYHIGPQYF.

This chain links TRBV19 with TRBJ1-3; unclear D gene. The germline V gene has CDR1 LNHDA and CDR2 SQIVND (reference sequence). This CDR3 comprises 17 residues. V shed 3 bases and J shed 0 bases, with 15 bases lying between them. The CDR3 here is CASSMAEGPRSGNTIYF. As DNA, the CDR3 is TGTGCCAGTAGTATGGCGGAGGGCCCGCGCTCTGGAAACACCATATATTTT.

The rearrangement joins TRBV4-1 to TRBJ1-6; 8 positions agree with TRBD1. The ends lost 4 bases at V and 5 bases at J; junction bases unmatched: 19. The CDR3 is made up of 20 amino acids. Looked up from germline, CDR1 is MGHRA and CDR2 is YSYEKL. This chain's CDR3 is CASSLAPPGRGRVDNSPLHF. The CDR3 DNA sequence: TGCGCCAGCAGCCTCGCCCCACCCGGCAGGGGGCGCGTTGATAATTCACCCCTCCACTTT.

The rearrangement links TRBV5-4 to TRBJ2-2, with a tentative D call TRBD1 (7 bases). Trimming cost V 4 bases and J 4 bases, with 17 bases left between them. This CDR3 contains 16 residues. Germline assignment: CDR1 SGHNT and CDR2 YYREEE (reference sequence). Written as DNA, the CDR3 is TGTGCCAGCAGCCCAGGACAGGCCGGGGGCACCGGGGAGCTGTTTTTT. As protein: CASSPGQAGGTGELFF.

This clone was seen only a few times. The genes are TRBV4-3 and TRBJ2-6, with D maybe TRBD1 (5 bases). V lost 1 base and J 1 base, leaving 8 bases between the germline ends. Germline lookup yields CDR1 LGHNA and CDR2 YSLEER. The CDR3 runs 16 residues. The CDR3 reads CASSQVAGSGANVLTF. The CDR3 nucleotides read TGCGCCAGCAGCCAAGTAGCAGGGTCTGGGGCCAACGTCCTGACTTTC.

V gene TRBV28 combines with J gene TRBJ2-1; the match to TRBD2 covers 7 bases. Trimming removed 5 bases from V and 8 bases from J; junction bases left unmatched: 6. This CDR3 has 13 residues. Germline V gene data show CDR1 as MDHEN and CDR2 as SYDVKM. CDR3 nucleotide sequence: TGTGCCAGCAGTCCGCGGACTAGTGATGAGCAGTTCTTC. It translates to CASSPRTSDEQFF.

The gene calls are TRBV15 and TRBJ2-5; 8 nucleotides align to TRBD1. The length of the CDR3 is 15 residues. Germline-derived CDR1 and CDR2 are LNHNV and YYDKDF (reference sequence). V shed 0 bases, J shed 5 bases, and the junction held 5 bases outside the gene matches. CDR3 loop: CATSRDIDRGETQYF. CDR3 in DNA: TGTGCCACCAGCAGAGATATAGACAGGGGCGAGACCCAGTACTTC.

This clone turned up a few times. The chain has TRBV5-1 and TRBJ2-6, with TRBD1 as a possible D gene (6 bases). CDR1 is SGHRS, CDR2 YFSETQ, per germline. V was pared by 0 bases and J by 2 bases, with 12 bases between. The CDR3 is 17 amino acids. The CDR3 DNA reads as TGCGCCAGCAGCTTGGCAGGGGTAGGACCTGGGGCCAACGTCCTGACTTTC. This translates into CASSLAGVGPGANVLTF.

V is TRBV7-2 and J is TRBJ2-1, with a weak D call TRBD2 (5 bases). Per the germline V gene, CDR1 is SGHTA and CDR2 is FQGNSA. V dropped 2 bases and J dropped 10 bases, with 12 bases sitting between them. CDR3 length: 13 amino acids. The CDR3 coding sequence is TGTGCCAGCAGCTTACGGACCCGGGGAGAGCAGTTCTTC. It codes for CASSLRTRGEQFF. The full variable domain, in which reference TRBV7-2 and TRBJ2-1 provide the parts outside the CDR3, is GAGVSQSPSNKVTEKGKDVELRCDPISGHTALYWYRQSLGQGLEFLIYFQGNSAPDKSGLPSDRFSAERTGGSVSTLTIQRTQQEDSAVYLCASSLRTRGEQFFGPGTRLTVL.

J is TRBJ2-2 and V is TRBV5-1; a weak D match, TRBD1 (6 bases). The CDR3 length is 15 residues. The V and J ends lost 4 bases and 3 bases respectively, with 13 bases between them. Germline V lookup: CDR1 SGHRS, CDR2 YFSETQ. In DNA form, the CDR3 reads TGCGCCAGCAGCACGCGACAGGTGGACACCGGGGAGCTGTTTTTT. This codes for CASSTRQVDTGELFF.

This clone was detected once. The chain employs TRBV2 and TRBJ2-5, with 9 positions matching TRBD1. After removal of 11 bases from V and 5 bases from J, the junction contained 9 bases not matched to a gene. Per germline, CDR1 SNHLY and CDR2 FYNNEI. The CDR3 totals 13 residues. CDR3 nucleotides: TGTGCCGACGCACAGGGGGCGCGGGAGACCCAGTACTTC. It is translated as CADAQGARETQYF.